The clone carrying this TCR beta chain showed up just once. Its antigen remains unidentified. The sample comes from a study of a mutant IDH1 vaccine in newly diagnosed glioma. Looking at the study overall: Vaccination started 4-6 weeks after radiotherapy alone, or with temozolomide cycles. Earlier care involved radiotherapy, temozolomide, or both, and the majority received both. Findings and limits, study-wide: Apparently, pseudoprogression bore no relation to changes among the top peripheral T cell clonotypes.

Time point meaning: week 35, safety follow-up. Vaccinated patients received 300 ug of mutant IDH1 20-mer peptide per dose, with topical imiquimod. The CDR3 is 14 residues long. Trimming took off 2 bases at V and 2 bases at J, with 12 bases between the two ends. In germline, CDR1 is SQVTM, CDR2 ANQGSEA. This table comes from immunoSEQ multiplex PCR, and its TCRdb copy is limited to in-frame clones, with some not included. In the table there are roughly 40,000 clones, approximately 80% of which are singletons. This chain connects TRBV29-1 to TRBJ1-2, with D possibly matching TRBD1 (5 bases). The sample consisted of PBMCs, taken from a glioma patient whose treatment included an IDH1 peptide vaccine. This clonotype was obtained from a woman aged 45-60 years with glioma. The CDR3: CSVERDSRNYGYTF. For the CDR3, the DNA is TGCAGCGTTGAAAGAGACAGCCGAAACTATGGCTACACCTTC.